This T cell receptor (beta chain) was found in a study of shared clonotypes between healthy human individuals. Findings of the study overall: Estimated richness was generally greater in naive than memory subsets. The naive CD4 repertoires of several donors were compared, and around 4.7% of clonotypes were shared.

The protocol was immunoSEQ multiplex PCR, while the TCRdb copy is restricted to in-frame clones and leaves out a portion. The sample lists nearly 1 million clones, about three quarters seen once, with 1.5% in the top ten. Donation came from healthy HIV-negative adults that had no recent acute infections or vaccinations. CDR1 is MNHNY and CDR2 is SVGAGI in the germline V gene (reference sequence). The V end lost 8 bases, the J end lost 1 base, and 12 bases lay between the germline ends. The CDR3 spans 13 residues. As concerns this clone: Its antigen is undetermined.

The source material was memory CD4+ T cells sorted from blood. As to subset: CD45RA-negative fraction. The origin of this receptor is a man between 18 and 29 years old in good health. V is TRBV6-6 and J is TRBJ2-7; D assignment may be TRBD1 or TRBD2 (5 bases each). CDR3 nucleotides: TGTGCCAGCTCCGGGACGAGGTCCTACGAGCAGTACTTC. Translated: CASSGTRSYEQYF.